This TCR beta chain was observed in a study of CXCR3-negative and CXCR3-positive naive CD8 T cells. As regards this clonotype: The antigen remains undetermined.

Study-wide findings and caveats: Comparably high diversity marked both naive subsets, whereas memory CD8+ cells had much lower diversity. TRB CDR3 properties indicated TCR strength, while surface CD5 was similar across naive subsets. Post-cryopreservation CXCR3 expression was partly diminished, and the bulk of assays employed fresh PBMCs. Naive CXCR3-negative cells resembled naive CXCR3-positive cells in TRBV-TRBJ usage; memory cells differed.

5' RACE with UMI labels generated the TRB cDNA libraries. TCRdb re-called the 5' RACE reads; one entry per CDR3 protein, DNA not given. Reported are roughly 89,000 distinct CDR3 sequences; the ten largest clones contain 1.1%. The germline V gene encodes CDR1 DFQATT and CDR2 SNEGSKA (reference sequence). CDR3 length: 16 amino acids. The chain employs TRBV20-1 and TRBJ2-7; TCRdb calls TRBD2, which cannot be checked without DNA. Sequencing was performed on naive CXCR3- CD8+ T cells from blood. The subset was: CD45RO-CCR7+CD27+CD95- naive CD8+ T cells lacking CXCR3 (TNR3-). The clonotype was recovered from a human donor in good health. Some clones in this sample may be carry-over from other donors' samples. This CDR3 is CSARVLGQSLTYEQYF.